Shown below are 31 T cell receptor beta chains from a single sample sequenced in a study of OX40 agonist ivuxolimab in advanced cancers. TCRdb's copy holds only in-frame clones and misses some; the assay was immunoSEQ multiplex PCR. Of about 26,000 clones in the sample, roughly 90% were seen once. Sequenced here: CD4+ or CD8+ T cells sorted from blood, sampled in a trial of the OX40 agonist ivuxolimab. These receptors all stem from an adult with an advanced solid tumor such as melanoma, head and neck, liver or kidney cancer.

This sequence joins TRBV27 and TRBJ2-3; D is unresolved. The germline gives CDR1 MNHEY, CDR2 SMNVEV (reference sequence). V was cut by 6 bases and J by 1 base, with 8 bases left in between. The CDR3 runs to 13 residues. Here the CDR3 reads CASSPRGTDTQYF. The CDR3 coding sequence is TGTGCCAGCAGCCCTAGAGGCACAGATACGCAGTATTTT.

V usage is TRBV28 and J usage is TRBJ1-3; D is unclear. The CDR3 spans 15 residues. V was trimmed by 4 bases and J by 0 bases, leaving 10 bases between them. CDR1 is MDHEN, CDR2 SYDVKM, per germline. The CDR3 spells CASSSAISSGNTIYF. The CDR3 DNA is TGTGCCAGCAGTTCCGCTATTAGCTCTGGAAACACCATATATTTT.

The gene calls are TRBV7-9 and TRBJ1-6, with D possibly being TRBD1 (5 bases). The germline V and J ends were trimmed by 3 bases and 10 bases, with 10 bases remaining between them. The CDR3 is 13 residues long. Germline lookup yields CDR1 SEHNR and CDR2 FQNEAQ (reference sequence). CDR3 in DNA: TGTGCCAGCAGCTTTATTGGGGGGTCACCCCTCCACTTT. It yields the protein CASSFIGGSPLHF. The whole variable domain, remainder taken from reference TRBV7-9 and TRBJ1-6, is DTGVSQNPRHKITKRGQNVTFRCDPISEHNRLYWYRQTLGQGPEFLTYFQNEAQLEKSRLLSDRFSAERPKGSFSTLEIQRTEQGDSAMYLCASSFIGGSPLHFGNGTRLTVT.

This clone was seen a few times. The DNA of the CDR3 is TGCGCCAGCAGCCAGGGAGGCATTGAGGCTTTCTTT. Protein product: CASSQGGIEAFF. The V and J genes are TRBV4-1 and TRBJ1-1; D uncertain. The germline V gene encodes CDR1 MGHRA and CDR2 YSYEKL. The CDR3 has 12 amino acids. The V end lost 3 bases, the J end lost 11 bases, and 13 bases lay between the germline ends.

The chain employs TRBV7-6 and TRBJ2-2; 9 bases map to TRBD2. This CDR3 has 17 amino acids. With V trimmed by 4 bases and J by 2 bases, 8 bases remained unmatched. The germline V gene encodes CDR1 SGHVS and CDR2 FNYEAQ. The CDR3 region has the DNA TGTGCCAGCAGCTCCATCAGCGGGGGGATTAACACCGGGGAGCTGTTTTTT. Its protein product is CASSSISGGINTGELFF.

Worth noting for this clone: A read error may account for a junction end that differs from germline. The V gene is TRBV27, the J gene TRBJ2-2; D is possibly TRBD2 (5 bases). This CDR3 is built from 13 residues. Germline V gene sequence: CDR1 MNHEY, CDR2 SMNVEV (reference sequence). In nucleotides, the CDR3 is TGTGCCAGCAGTAAACTTTTGACCGGGGAGCTGCTTTTT. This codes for CASSKLLTGELLF.

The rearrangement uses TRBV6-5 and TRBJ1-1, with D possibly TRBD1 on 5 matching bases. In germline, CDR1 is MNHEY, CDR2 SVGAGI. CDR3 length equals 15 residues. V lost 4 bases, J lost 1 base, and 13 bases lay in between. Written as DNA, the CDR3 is TGTGCCAGCAGTTCCACGACAGAGCAGAACACTGAAGCTTTCTTT. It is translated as CASSSTTEQNTEAFF.

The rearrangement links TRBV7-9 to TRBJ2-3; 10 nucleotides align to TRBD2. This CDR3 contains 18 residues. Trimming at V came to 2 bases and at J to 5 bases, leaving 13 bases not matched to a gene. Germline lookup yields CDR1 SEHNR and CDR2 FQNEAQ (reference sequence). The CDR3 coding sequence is TGTGCCAGCAGCTTAAGGCCCCAGGAGCGGGAGGGACGAGATACGCAGTATTTT. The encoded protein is CASSLRPQEREGRDTQYF.

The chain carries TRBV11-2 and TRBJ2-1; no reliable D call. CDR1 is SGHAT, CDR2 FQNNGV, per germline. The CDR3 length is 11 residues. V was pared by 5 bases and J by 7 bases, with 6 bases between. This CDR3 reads CASSQENEQFF. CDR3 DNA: TGTGCCAGCAGCCAAGAAAATGAGCAGTTCTTC.

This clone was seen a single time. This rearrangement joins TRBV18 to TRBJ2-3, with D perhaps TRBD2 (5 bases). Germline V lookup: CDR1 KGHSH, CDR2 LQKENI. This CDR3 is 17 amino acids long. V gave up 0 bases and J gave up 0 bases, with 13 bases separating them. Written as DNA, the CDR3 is TGTGCCAGCTCACCACCCGGGATTAACCCTAGCACAGATACGCAGTATTTT. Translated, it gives CASSPPGINPSTDTQYF.

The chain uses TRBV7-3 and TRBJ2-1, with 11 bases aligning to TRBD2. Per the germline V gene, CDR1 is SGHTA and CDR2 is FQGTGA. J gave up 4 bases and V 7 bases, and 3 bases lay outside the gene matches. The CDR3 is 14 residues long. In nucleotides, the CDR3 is TGTGCCAGCAAACTAGCGGGAGATTACAATGAGCAGTTCTTC. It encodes CASKLAGDYNEQFF. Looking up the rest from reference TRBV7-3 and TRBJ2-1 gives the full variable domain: GAGVSQTPSNKVTEKGKYVELRCDPISGHTALYWYRQSLGQGPEFLIYFQGTGAADDSGLPNDRFFAVRPEGSVSTLKIQRTERGDSAVYLCASKLAGDYNEQFFGPGTRLTVL.

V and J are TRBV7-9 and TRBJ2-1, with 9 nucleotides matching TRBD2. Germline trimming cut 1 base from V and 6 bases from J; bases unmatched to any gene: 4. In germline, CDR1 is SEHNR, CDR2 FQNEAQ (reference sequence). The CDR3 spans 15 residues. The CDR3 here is CASSLVSSGANEQFF. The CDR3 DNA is TGTGCCAGCAGCTTAGTATCTAGCGGGGCCAATGAGCAGTTCTTC.

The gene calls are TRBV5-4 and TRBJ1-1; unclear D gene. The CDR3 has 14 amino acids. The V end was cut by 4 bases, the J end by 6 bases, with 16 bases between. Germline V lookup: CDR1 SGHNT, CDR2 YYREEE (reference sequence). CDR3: CASSPPKGISEAFF. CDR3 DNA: TGTGCCAGCAGCCCCCCGAAGGGAATCTCTGAAGCTTTCTTT.

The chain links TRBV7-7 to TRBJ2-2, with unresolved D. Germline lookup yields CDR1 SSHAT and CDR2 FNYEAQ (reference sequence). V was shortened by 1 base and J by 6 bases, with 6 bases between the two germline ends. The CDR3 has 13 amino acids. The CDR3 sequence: CASSLGGAGELFF. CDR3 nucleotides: TGTGCCAGCAGCTTAGGTGGCGCCGGGGAGCTGTTTTTT.

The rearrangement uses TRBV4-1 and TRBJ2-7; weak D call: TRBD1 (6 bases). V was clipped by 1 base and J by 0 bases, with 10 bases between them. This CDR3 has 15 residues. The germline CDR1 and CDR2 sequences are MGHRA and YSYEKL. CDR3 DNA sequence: TGCGCCAGCAGCCAAGGACAGGCTGCCTCCTACGAGCAGTACTTC. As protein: CASSQGQAASYEQYF.

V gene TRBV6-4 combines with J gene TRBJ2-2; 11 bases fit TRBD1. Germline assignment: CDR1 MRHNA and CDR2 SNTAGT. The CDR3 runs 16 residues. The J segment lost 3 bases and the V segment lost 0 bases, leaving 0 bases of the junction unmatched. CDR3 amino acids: CASSDSGQGDTGELFF. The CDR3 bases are TGTGCCAGCAGTGACTCGGGACAGGGGGACACCGGGGAGCTGTTTTTT.

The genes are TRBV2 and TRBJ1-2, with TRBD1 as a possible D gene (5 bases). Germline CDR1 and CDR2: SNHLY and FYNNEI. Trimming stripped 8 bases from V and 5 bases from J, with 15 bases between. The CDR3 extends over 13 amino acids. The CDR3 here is CASFVRGEYGYTF. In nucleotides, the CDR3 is TGTGCCAGCTTCGTGCGGGGGGAGTATGGCTACACCTTC.

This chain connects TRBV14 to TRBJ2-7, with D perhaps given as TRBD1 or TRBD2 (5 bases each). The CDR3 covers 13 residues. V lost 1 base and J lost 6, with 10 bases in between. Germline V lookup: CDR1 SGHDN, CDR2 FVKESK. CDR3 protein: CASSQGGAGEQYF. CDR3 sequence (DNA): TGTGCCAGCAGCCAAGGAGGGGCGGGCGAGCAGTACTTC.

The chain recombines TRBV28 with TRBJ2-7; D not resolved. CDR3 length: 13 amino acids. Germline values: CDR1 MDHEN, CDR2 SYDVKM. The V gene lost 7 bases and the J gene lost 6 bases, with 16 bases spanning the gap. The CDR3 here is CASNRAPRSEQYF. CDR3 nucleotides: TGTGCCAGCAACCGGGCCCCGCGGAGCGAGCAGTACTTC.

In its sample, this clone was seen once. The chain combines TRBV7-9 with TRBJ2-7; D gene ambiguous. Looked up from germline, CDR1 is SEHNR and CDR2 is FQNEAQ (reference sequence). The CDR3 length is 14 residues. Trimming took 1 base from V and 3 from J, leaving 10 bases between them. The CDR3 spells CASSLVGGNYEQYF. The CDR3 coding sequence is TGTGCCAGCAGCTTAGTCGGCGGAAACTACGAGCAGTACTTC.

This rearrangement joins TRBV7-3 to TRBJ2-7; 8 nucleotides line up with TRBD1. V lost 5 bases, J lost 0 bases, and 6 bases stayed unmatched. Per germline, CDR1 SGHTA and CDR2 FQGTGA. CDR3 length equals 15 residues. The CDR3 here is CASSERQGPSYEQYF. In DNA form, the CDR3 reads TGTGCCAGCAGCGAAAGACAGGGGCCCTCCTACGAGCAGTACTTC.

DNA for the CDR3: TGTGCCAGTAGTAGTTCGGGGGGCAGGTACAATGAGCAGTTCTTC. Amino acids: CASSSSGGRYNEQFF. V and J are TRBV19 and TRBJ2-1; the D gene is possibly TRBD2 (7 bases). This CDR3 has 15 residues. The V gene lost 4 bases and the J gene lost 4 bases, with 14 bases spanning the gap. The germline V gene encodes CDR1 LNHDA and CDR2 SQIVND (reference sequence).

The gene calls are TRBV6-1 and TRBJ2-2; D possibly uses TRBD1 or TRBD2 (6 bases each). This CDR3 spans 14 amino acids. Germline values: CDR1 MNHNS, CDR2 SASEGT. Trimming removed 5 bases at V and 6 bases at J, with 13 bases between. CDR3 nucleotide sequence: TGTGCCAGCAGTTATCTAGGGGGGTCCGGGGAGCTGTTTTTT. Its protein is CASSYLGGSGELFF.

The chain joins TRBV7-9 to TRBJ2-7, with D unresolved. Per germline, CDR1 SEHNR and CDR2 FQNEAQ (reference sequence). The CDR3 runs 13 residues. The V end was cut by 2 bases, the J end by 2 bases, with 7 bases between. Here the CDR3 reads CASSLSGAYEQYF. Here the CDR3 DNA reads TGTGCCAGCAGCTTATCCGGAGCCTACGAGCAGTACTTC.

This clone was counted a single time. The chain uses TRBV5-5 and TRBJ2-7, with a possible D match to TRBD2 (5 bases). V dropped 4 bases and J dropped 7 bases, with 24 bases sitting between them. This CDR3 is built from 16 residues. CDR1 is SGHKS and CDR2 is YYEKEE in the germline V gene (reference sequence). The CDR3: CASSQDLDPYSGEQYF. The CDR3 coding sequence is TGTGCCAGCAGCCAAGATTTGGACCCTTACTCGGGAGAGCAGTACTTC.

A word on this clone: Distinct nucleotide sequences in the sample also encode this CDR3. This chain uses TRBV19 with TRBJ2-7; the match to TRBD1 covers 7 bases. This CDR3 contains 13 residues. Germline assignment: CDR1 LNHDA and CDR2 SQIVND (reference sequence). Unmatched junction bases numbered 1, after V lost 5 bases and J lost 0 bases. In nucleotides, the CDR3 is TGTGCCAGTAGTCCAGGGGGCTCCTACGAGCAGTACTTC. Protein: CASSPGGSYEQYF.

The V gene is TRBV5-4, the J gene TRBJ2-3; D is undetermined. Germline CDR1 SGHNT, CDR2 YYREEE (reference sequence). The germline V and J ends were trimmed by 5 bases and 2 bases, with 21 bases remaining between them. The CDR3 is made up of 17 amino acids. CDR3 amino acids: CASSQVLTRSYTDTQYF. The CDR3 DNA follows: TGTGCCAGCAGTCAGGTACTAACCCGATCATACACAGATACGCAGTATTTT.

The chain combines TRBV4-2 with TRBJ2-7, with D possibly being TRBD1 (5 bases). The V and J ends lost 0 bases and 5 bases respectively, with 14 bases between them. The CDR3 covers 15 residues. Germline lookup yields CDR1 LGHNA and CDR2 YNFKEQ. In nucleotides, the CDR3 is TGTGCCAGCAGCCAAGAACTCCGGGCAGGGAACGAGCAGTACTTC. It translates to CASSQELRAGNEQYF.

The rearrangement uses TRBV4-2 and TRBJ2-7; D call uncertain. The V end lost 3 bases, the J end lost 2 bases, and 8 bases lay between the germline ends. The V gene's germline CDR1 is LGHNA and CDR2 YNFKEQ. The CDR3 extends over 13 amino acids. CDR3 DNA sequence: TGTGCCAGCAGCCAGACTCTGACCTACGAGCAGTACTTC. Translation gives CASSQTLTYEQYF.

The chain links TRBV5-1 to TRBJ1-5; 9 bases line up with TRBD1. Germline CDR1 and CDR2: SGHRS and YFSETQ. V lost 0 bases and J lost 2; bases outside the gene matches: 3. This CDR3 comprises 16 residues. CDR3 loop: CASSLGDREGNQPQHF. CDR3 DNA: TGCGCCAGCAGCTTGGGGGACAGGGAGGGCAATCAGCCCCAGCATTTT. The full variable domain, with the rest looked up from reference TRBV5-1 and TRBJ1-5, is KAGVTQTPRYLIKTRGQQVTLSCSPISGHRSVSWYQQTPGQGLQFLFEYFSETQRNKGNFPGRFSGRQFSNSRSEMNVSTLELGDSALYLCASSLGDREGNQPQHFGDGTRLSIL.

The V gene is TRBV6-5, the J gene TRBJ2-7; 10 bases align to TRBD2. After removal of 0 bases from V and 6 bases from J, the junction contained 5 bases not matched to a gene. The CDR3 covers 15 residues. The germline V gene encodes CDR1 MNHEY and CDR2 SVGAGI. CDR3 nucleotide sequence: TGTGCCAGCAGTTACTCGATAGTAGCGGGAGGCGAGCAGTACTTC. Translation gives CASSYSIVAGGEQYF.